The 29 T cell receptor beta chains below come from one sample, sequenced in a study of T cells in Graves' hyperthyroidism and ophthalmopathy. What was amplified from RNA transcripts were TCR beta CDR3 regions. The study used the HTBI primer set for a first-round RT-PCR of the TCR CDR3. TCRdb re-called the multiplex PCR reads through MiXCR, storing one row per CDR3 protein. Seen here are about 610,000 distinct CDR3 sequences, around 15% observed once, and the top ten hold under 3.5%. Specimen: blood. The receptors come from a woman between 40 and 50 years old with Graves' ophthalmopathy.

This clonotype was seen only a few times. The chain combines TRBV10-3 with TRBJ2-5; TRBD1 matches at 10 bases. CDR1 and CDR2 (germline): ENHRY, SYGVKD. V gave up 6 bases and J gave up 4 bases; unmatched junction bases: 17. The CDR3 loop spans 18 amino acids. CDR3 amino acids: CAIRTERGTGESGETQYF. CDR3 sequence (DNA): TGTGCCATCAGGACCGAGAGGGGGACAGGGGAGTCGGGAGAGACCCAGTACTTC.

This clonotype is a singleton in its sample. V gene TRBV5-1 combines with J gene TRBJ1-1; D gene uncertain. The CDR3 length is 15 residues. The V end lost 4 bases, the J end lost 0 bases, and 13 bases lay between the germline ends. Germline-derived CDR1 and CDR2 are SGHRS and YFSETQ. The CDR3, as DNA: TGCGCCAGCAGCCAAGATATAGCGTTGAACACTGAAGCTTTCTTT. It specifies CASSQDIALNTEAFF.

This clonotype has ten or more counts. V gene TRBV9 combines with J gene TRBJ2-1; 12 bases align to TRBD2. Trimming removed 4 bases from V and 9 bases from J; junction bases left unmatched: 8. In germline, CDR1 is SGDLS, CDR2 YYNGEE. This CDR3 is built from 15 residues. The CDR3 spells CASSPTSGSRSEQFF. Written as DNA, the CDR3 is TGTGCCAGCAGCCCGACTAGCGGGAGTAGGAGTGAGCAGTTCTTC. Variable domain in full (rest from reference TRBV9 and TRBJ2-1): DSGVTQTPKHLITATGQRVTLRCSPRSGDLSVYWYQQSLDQGLQFLIQYYNGEERAKGNILERFSAQQFPDLHSELNLSSLELGDSALYFCASSPTSGSRSEQFFGPGTRLTVL.

This clonotype was detected many times. The rearrangement joins TRBV7-9 to TRBJ1-1, with D uncertain. V was shortened by 1 base and J by 3 bases, with 6 bases between the two germline ends. The CDR3 spans 13 residues. Looked up from germline, CDR1 is SEHNR and CDR2 is FQNEAQ (reference sequence). CDR3 region: CASSLEPDTEAFF. The CDR3 DNA is TGTGCCAGCAGCTTAGAACCGGACACTGAAGCTTTCTTT.

Ten or more counts support this clonotype. The chain employs TRBV11-3 and TRBJ2-6; D is undetermined. Germline V gene data show CDR1 as SGHNT and CDR2 as YENEEA. The CDR3 consists of 13 residues. The V end was cut by 4 bases, the J end by 4 bases, with 5 bases between. The CDR3 is CASSSGGANVLTF. As DNA, the CDR3 is TGTGCCAGCAGCTCCGGAGGGGCCAACGTCCTGACTTTC.

This clonotype was detected many times. This sequence joins TRBV2 and TRBJ2-7, with 12 bases aligning to TRBD2. In germline, CDR1 is SNHLY, CDR2 FYNNEI. The length of the CDR3 is 15 residues. J gave up 3 bases and V 3 bases, and 3 bases lay outside the gene matches. The CDR3 bases are TGTGCCAGCAGTGAGGGGGGACTAGCGGGCTACGAGCAGTACTTC. This encodes CASSEGGLAGYEQYF.

This clonotype has just a few counts. The rearrangement links TRBV6-1 to TRBJ2-7, with 8 bases lining up with TRBD2. This CDR3 region has 16 residues. The germline CDR1 and CDR2 sequences are MNHNS and SASEGT. With 5 bases clipped from V and 6 bases from J, the junction kept 15 bases outside the gene matches. CDR3 DNA sequence: TGTGCCAGCAGTTATTTCGCCCCGGATAGCGGGACCGAGCAGTACTTC. Amino acid sequence: CASSYFAPDSGTEQYF.

The V gene is TRBV7-8, the J gene TRBJ2-7; D ambiguous. The germline V and J ends were trimmed by 9 bases and 5 bases, with 14 bases remaining between them. The CDR3 totals 12 residues. Germline V gene sequence: CDR1 SGHVS, CDR2 FQNEAQ. CDR3 nucleotides: TGTGCCAGTTCGCAGGTACTGCACGAGCAGTACTTC. The encoded protein is CASSQVLHEQYF.

Many counts were recorded for this clonotype. The CDR3 sequence: CASSLVGTGKTDTQYF. The CDR3 DNA is TGTGCCAGCAGCTTAGTAGGGACAGGGAAGACAGATACGCAGTATTTT. The V call is TRBV7-8, the J call TRBJ2-3, with 9 positions matching TRBD1. There are 16 residues in the CDR3. V shed 1 base and J 3 bases; nucleotides not matched to a gene: 5. CDR1 SGHVS and CDR2 FQNEAQ come from the germline V gene.

This clonotype was detected a few times. For the CDR3, the DNA is TGTGCCAGCAGTTCCCCACTGGGACTAGCGGGGGGGCTTCCTTACAATGAGCAGTTCTTC. Translating gives CASSSPLGLAGGLPYNEQFF. The chain is built from TRBV27 and TRBJ2-1, with TRBD2 matching 16 bases. CDR3 length: 20 residues. J gave up 4 bases and V 4 bases, and 13 bases lay outside the gene matches. Per germline, CDR1 MNHEY and CDR2 SMNVEV (reference sequence).

In its sample, this clonotype was seen a few times. The chain uses TRBV20-1 and TRBJ2-3, with D hard to call. The CDR3 is 16 amino acids. V was shortened by 4 bases and J by 6 bases, with 23 bases between the two germline ends. Germline CDR1 reads DFQATT; CDR2 reads SNEGSKA (reference sequence). CDR3 residues: CSAKTMGSPVVDTQYF. The CDR3 DNA reads as TGCAGTGCTAAAACCATGGGCAGTCCGGTGGTGGATACGCAGTATTTT.

The rearrangement joins TRBV7-3 to TRBJ2-1, with a possible D match to TRBD2 (5 bases). The CDR3 is made up of 15 amino acids. Germline V gene data show CDR1 as SGHTA and CDR2 as FQGTGA. The ends were cut back, 3 bases at V and 4 bases at J, with 13 bases in the middle. Here the CDR3 reads CASSFGRGPYNEQFF. In DNA, the CDR3 is TGTGCCAGCAGCTTCGGTCGCGGGCCTTACAATGAGCAGTTCTTC.

This clonotype appeared many times. This chain links TRBV18 with TRBJ2-3; D is unresolved. The germline CDR1 and CDR2 sequences are KGHSH and LQKENI. This CDR3 spans 13 amino acids. V lost 2 bases, J lost 8 bases, and 11 bases lay in between. This CDR3 is CASSPESGSTQYF. CDR3 bases: TGTGCCAGCTCACCAGAAAGTGGGTCTACGCAGTATTTT.

This clonotype has just a few counts. The J gene is TRBJ2-3, the V gene TRBV18; a weak D match, TRBD2 (6 bases). Germline V gene lookup returns CDR1 KGHSH and CDR2 LQKENI. The CDR3 covers 15 residues. V gave up 5 bases and J gave up 0 bases, with 12 bases separating them. CDR3 nucleotide sequence: TGTGCCAGCTCAAGTAGCGGTCCTAGCACAGATACGCAGTATTTT. This encodes CASSSSGPSTDTQYF.

The sample holds many counts of this clonotype. The chain carries TRBV13 and TRBJ2-7, with no clear D. The CDR3 extends over 15 amino acids. Looked up from germline, CDR1 is PRHDT and CDR2 is FYEKMQ (reference sequence). Trimming removed 5 bases at V and 4 bases at J, with 18 bases between. In DNA, the CDR3 is TGTGCCAGCAGCACTACAGTTGTCGGTGTGTACGAGCAGTACTTC. The encoded protein is CASSTTVVGVYEQYF. Full variable domain (remainder filled in from reference TRBV13 and TRBJ2-7): AAGVIQSPRHLIKEKRETATLKCYPIPRHDTVYWYQQGPGQDPQFLISFYEKMQSDKGSIPDRFSAQQFSDYHSELNMSSLELGDSALYFCASSTTVVGVYEQYFGPGTRLTVT.

This clonotype was seen many times. The chain combines TRBV5-1 with TRBJ2-3; TRBD1 agrees at 8 bases. The CDR3 contains 14 residues. CDR1 is SGHRS, CDR2 YFSETQ, per germline. V lost 5 bases, J lost 2 bases, and 4 bases stayed unmatched. CDR3 protein: CASRQGAVTDTQYF. DNA of the CDR3: TGCGCCAGCAGGCAGGGGGCGGTCACAGATACGCAGTATTTT.

The V gene is TRBV6-2 or TRBV6-3, the J gene TRBJ2-5; 7 nucleotides agree with TRBD2. Germline CDR1 MNHEY, CDR2 SVGEGT. This CDR3 contains 16 residues. The ends lost 6 bases at V and 2 bases at J; junction bases unmatched: 12. The CDR3 protein is CASRGGGFPLQETQYF. The CDR3 bases are TGTGCCAGCAGGGGGGGGGGGTTTCCACTACAAGAGACCCAGTACTTC.

This clonotype was seen ten or more times. The chain couples TRBV5-1 to TRBJ2-3; TRBD2 matches 8 bases. Looked up from germline, CDR1 is SGHRS and CDR2 is YFSETQ. Trimming cost V 4 bases and J 1 base; bases outside gene matches: 2. The CDR3 consists of 14 residues. For the CDR3, the DNA is TGCGCCAGCAGCCCGACTAGCGGCACAGATACGCAGTATTTT. Its protein is CASSPTSGTDTQYF.

This clonotype was counted at least ten times. The V gene is TRBV11-2, the J gene TRBJ2-1; 9 nucleotides line up with TRBD2. V shed 4 bases and J 5 bases; nucleotides not matched to a gene: 6. The germline V gene has CDR1 SGHAT and CDR2 FQNNGV. The CDR3 loop spans 15 amino acids. The CDR3 protein is CASSSGLARNNEQFF. CDR3 nucleotides: TGTGCCAGCAGCTCAGGACTAGCGAGAAACAATGAGCAGTTCTTC. Full variable domain (missing parts from reference TRBV11-2 and TRBJ2-1): EAGVAQSPRYKIIEKRQSVAFWCNPISGHATLYWYQQILGQGPKLLIQFQNNGVVDDSQLPKDRFSAERLKGVDSTLKIQPAKLEDSAVYLCASSSGLARNNEQFFGPGTRLTVL.

This chain joins TRBV7-6 and TRBJ1-4; D is undetermined. The V gene's germline CDR1 is SGHVS and CDR2 FNYEAQ. The CDR3 has 13 amino acids. Trimming shortened V by 3 bases and J by 8 bases, and 10 bases separated the two germline ends. The CDR3 DNA follows: TGTGCCAGCAGCTTTCTACTCAGGGAAAAACTGTTTTTT. The encoded protein is CASSFLLREKLFF. Based on the CDR3 plus reference TRBV7-6 and TRBJ1-4, the full variable domain is GAGVSQSPRYKVTKRGQDVALRCDPISGHVSLYWYRQALGQGPEFLTYFNYEAQQDKSGLPNDRFSAERPEGSISTLTIQRTEQRDSAMYRCASSFLLREKLFFGSGTQLSVL.

The chain is built from TRBV5-5 and TRBJ2-1; D is possibly TRBD2 (6 bases). The germline V gene encodes CDR1 SGHKS and CDR2 YYEKEE (reference sequence). The CDR3 extends over 15 amino acids. V was pared by 2 bases and J by 5 bases, with 14 bases between. The CDR3 loop is CASSLFAGPNNEQFF. CDR3 in DNA: TGTGCCAGCAGCTTATTTGCGGGACCTAACAATGAGCAGTTCTTC.

This clonotype was observed a handful of times. In nucleotides, the CDR3 is TGTGCCTGGAGTGTACGGCGTCTCCTGGACCGTGCTAACTATGGCTACACCTTC. This codes for CAWSVRRLLDRANYGYTF. The V and J genes are TRBV30 and TRBJ1-2; D is uncertain. Trimming removed 0 bases from V and 0 bases from J, with 20 bases in between. This CDR3 has 18 amino acids. Per germline, CDR1 GTSNPN and CDR2 SVGIG (reference sequence). Looking up the rest from reference TRBV30 and TRBJ1-2 gives the full variable domain: SQTIHQWPATLVQPVGSPLSLECTVEGTSNPNLYWYRQAAGRGLQLLFYSVGIGQISSEVPQNLSASRPQDRQFILSSKKLLLSDSGFYLCAWSVRRLLDRANYGYTFGSGTRLTVV.

This clonotype was seen only a few times. The chain joins TRBV5-1 to TRBJ1-1, with 10 nucleotides matching TRBD1. Germline loops: CDR1 SGHRS, CDR2 YFSETQ. The V gene end was trimmed by 4 bases and the J gene end by 4 bases; junction bases not matched to a gene: 4. The CDR3 consists of 14 residues. The CDR3 coding sequence is TGCGCCAGCAGCCCAGGGACAGGGGTCACTGAAGCTTTCTTT. Protein: CASSPGTGVTEAFF.

CDR3 residues: CASSLDRGNSYEQYF. For the CDR3, the DNA is TGTGCCAGCAGTCTAGACAGGGGGAACTCCTACGAGCAGTACTTC. This chain links TRBV6-2 or TRBV6-3 with TRBJ2-7; 9 bases are shared with TRBD1. Trimming took 5 bases from V and 0 from J; bases not matched to a gene: 5. Germline-derived CDR1 and CDR2 are MNHEY and SVGEGT. This CDR3 is built from 15 residues.

At least ten counts were recorded for this clonotype. The chain joins TRBV11-1 to TRBJ2-1, with 7 bases that match TRBD1. CDR1 is SGHAT and CDR2 is FQDESV in the germline V gene (reference sequence). The length of the CDR3 is 14 residues. The trim removed 5 bases at V and 5 bases at J, leaving 6 bases unmatched. DNA for the CDR3: TGTGCCAGCAGCCCAAGACAGGGTGACAATGAGCAGTTCTTC. It codes for CASSPRQGDNEQFF.

This clonotype was counted at least ten times. The chain joins TRBV20-1 to TRBJ2-1; D is perhaps TRBD1 or TRBD2 (5 bases each). CDR3 size: 15 residues. Trimming removed 0 bases at V and 5 bases at J, with 14 bases between. CDR1 is DFQATT and CDR2 is SNEGSKA in the germline V gene (reference sequence). The CDR3 loop reads CSARDPQRGHNEQFF. In nucleotides, the CDR3 is TGCAGTGCTAGAGATCCCCAGAGGGGTCACAATGAGCAGTTCTTC.

This clonotype was counted ten times or more. V and J are TRBV20-1 and TRBJ2-3; TRBD1 or TRBD2 may be the D gene (5 bases each). This CDR3 comprises 15 residues. The germline V and J ends were trimmed by 0 bases and 0 bases, with 10 bases remaining between them. CDR1 and CDR2 from the germline V gene are DFQATT and SNEGSKA (reference sequence). Written as DNA, the CDR3 is TGCAGTGCTAGAGATCTGGGGACGAGCACAGATACGCAGTATTTT. It translates to CSARDLGTSTDTQYF.

This clonotype has ten or more counts. V usage is TRBV6-1 and J usage is TRBJ1-2; perhaps TRBD1 as D (6 bases). The germline V gene has CDR1 MNHNS and CDR2 SASEGT. Between the trimmed V and J ends, which lost 2 bases and 8 bases, there was a span of 15 bases. The CDR3 loop spans 14 amino acids. The CDR3 loop is CASSEIRGAKGYTF. Here the CDR3 DNA reads TGTGCCAGCAGTGAAATAAGGGGGGCCAAGGGCTACACCTTC.

The chain carries TRBV29-1 and TRBJ2-1; TRBD1 matches at 12 bases. The junction had 5 bases not matched to a gene; V was cut back by 0 bases and J by 8 bases. This CDR3 has 15 residues. Germline CDR1 is SQVTM and CDR2 is ANQGSEA. CDR3 nucleotide sequence: TGCAGCGTTGAAGATAGTGGGACAGGGGGCGATGAGCAGTTCTTC. Residues: CSVEDSGTGGDEQFF.